The 17 T cell receptor beta chains below come from one sample, sequenced in a study of OX40 agonist ivuxolimab in advanced cancers. The assay was immunoSEQ multiplex PCR, and TCRdb's table has in-frame clones only and misses some. The sample has about 70,000 clones, 80% to 90% seen once. Sequences were derived from CD4+ or CD8+ T cells sorted from blood, sampled in a trial of the OX40 agonist ivuxolimab. These receptors all come from an adult with an advanced solid tumor such as melanoma, head and neck, liver or kidney cancer.

The rearrangement joins TRBV5-4 to TRBJ1-4; TRBD1 is a possible D gene (5 bases). The CDR3 has 13 residues. CDR1 is SGHNT, CDR2 YYREEE, per germline (reference sequence). V gave up 3 bases and J gave up 8 bases, with 11 bases separating them. The CDR3 DNA is TGTGCCAGCAGCTCGGGGGTAGGCGAAAAACTGTTTTTT. Translating it yields CASSSGVGEKLFF.

This clone was counted once. CDR3 nucleotide sequence: TGTGCCAGCAGCTTAGACCCACGGTTGTACTTC. Its translation: CASSLDPRLYF. The V and J genes are TRBV7-2 and TRBJ2-7; D is undetermined. Germline lookup yields CDR1 SGHTA and CDR2 FQGNSA. The CDR3 is 11 amino acids. V was pared by 1 base and J by 12 bases, with 10 bases between.

The chain combines TRBV10-3 with TRBJ2-3, with TRBD1 identical over 8 bases. V shed 6 bases and J 1 base; nucleotides not matched to a gene: 3. From germline, CDR1 is ENHRY and CDR2 SYGVKD. This CDR3 has 14 residues. CDR3 loop: CAISPTGGTDTQYF. In nucleotides, the CDR3 is TGTGCCATCAGCCCGACAGGGGGCACAGATACGCAGTATTTT.

The rearrangement joins TRBV27 to TRBJ1-1, with D possibly TRBD1 on 6 matching bases. The V and J ends lost 7 bases and 2 bases respectively, with 14 bases between them. The CDR3 is made up of 14 amino acids. Germline CDR1 is MNHEY and CDR2 is SMNVEV (reference sequence). The CDR3 reads CASTGPGHNTEAFF. The CDR3 DNA is TGTGCCAGCACCGGACCGGGACACAACACTGAAGCTTTCTTT.

This chain uses TRBV6-6 with TRBJ1-6; the match to TRBD1 covers 7 bases. Losses at the gene ends were 5 bases for V and 7 bases for J; bases not matched to a gene: 2. The CDR3 totals 13 residues. The V gene's germline CDR1 is MNHNY and CDR2 SVGAGI (reference sequence). This chain's CDR3 is CASSRQGNSPLHF. The CDR3, as DNA: TGTGCCAGCAGTAGACAGGGAAATTCACCCCTCCACTTT.

V usage is TRBV7-2 and J usage is TRBJ2-5; 9 nucleotides line up with TRBD2. V lost 5 bases to trimming and J lost 5 bases; unmatched junction nucleotides: 12. The CDR3 length is 16 residues. Germline V CDR1 and CDR2: SGHTA, FQGNSA. The CDR3 protein is CASSPRRAGGEETQYF. In nucleotides, the CDR3 is TGTGCCAGCAGCCCGCGCCGAGCGGGGGGCGAGGAGACCCAGTACTTC.

This clone showed up just a few times. This chain links TRBV7-9 with TRBJ1-6, with D hard to call. The CDR3 has 13 amino acids. Trimming pared 5 bases from V and 7 bases from J, leaving 9 bases between. In germline, CDR1 is SEHNR, CDR2 FQNEAQ (reference sequence). This CDR3 reads CASSPVTNSPLHF. The CDR3 bases are TGTGCCAGCAGCCCTGTGACCAATTCACCCCTCCACTTT.

V usage is TRBV6-6 and J usage is TRBJ2-2; D might be TRBD2 (6 bases). The CDR3 totals 15 residues. Germline CDR1 and CDR2: MNHNY and SVGAGI (reference sequence). Trimming pared 7 bases from V and 5 bases from J, leaving 17 bases between. This CDR3 reads CASTSGGGRTGELFF. As DNA, the CDR3 is TGTGCCAGCACCTCAGGAGGAGGGCGGACCGGGGAGCTGTTTTTT.

The V call is TRBV6-5, the J call TRBJ2-7; D not certain. Trimming pared 2 bases from V and 4 bases from J, leaving 12 bases between. CDR1 MNHEY and CDR2 SVGAGI come from the germline V gene. This CDR3 region has 14 residues. The CDR3: CASSYGGRMYEQYF. CDR3 in DNA: TGTGCCAGCAGTTACGGCGGCAGGATGTACGAGCAGTACTTC.

The V call is TRBV6-6, the J call TRBJ2-7; D is unresolved. CDR1 and CDR2 (germline): MNHNY, SVGAGI (reference sequence). Trimming took off 0 bases at V and 5 bases at J, with 2 bases between the two ends. The CDR3 runs 11 residues. CDR3 residues: CASSYSHEQYF. In nucleotides, the CDR3 is TGTGCCAGCAGTTACTCGCACGAGCAGTACTTC.

The CDR3 spells CATSRDGAGRLQPQHF. The CDR3 DNA follows: TGTGCCACCAGCAGAGATGGGGCAGGGAGGCTTCAGCCCCAGCATTTT. The chain carries TRBV15 and TRBJ1-5; TRBD1 is a possible D gene (5 bases). Germline CDR1 and CDR2: LNHNV and YYDKDF (reference sequence). The CDR3 loop spans 16 amino acids. The V gene lost 0 bases and the J gene lost 6 bases, with 15 bases spanning the gap.

The CDR3 spells CSVNGGTLSSDTQYF. The CDR3 DNA is TGCAGCGTTAACGGCGGGACTCTGAGTTCAGATACGCAGTATTTT. This sequence joins TRBV29-1 and TRBJ2-3, with D maybe TRBD2 (6 bases). This CDR3 spans 15 amino acids. V lost 5 bases, J lost 4 bases, and 19 bases lay in between. Per germline, CDR1 SQVTM and CDR2 ANQGSEA.

The chain couples TRBV5-1 to TRBJ1-1; D is undetermined. Germline CDR1 reads SGHRS; CDR2 reads YFSETQ. This CDR3 is built from 15 residues. Trimming left V 5 bases short and J 0 bases short, with 14 bases between. The CDR3 DNA reads as TGCGCCAGCAGTGGCGGGCGGTCTTTGAACACTGAAGCTTTCTTT. Amino acid sequence: CASSGGRSLNTEAFF.

This clone showed up just once. The chain links TRBV2 to TRBJ2-5, with a weak D call TRBD2 (6 bases). V was pared by 6 bases and J by 3 bases, with 11 bases between. The CDR3 is 13 amino acids. Germline values: CDR1 SNHLY, CDR2 FYNNEI. The CDR3 bases are TGTGCCAGCAGAAAGGAGGGAGAAGAGACCCAGTACTTC. It encodes CASRKEGEETQYF.

This chain joins TRBV7-2 and TRBJ2-4, with 10 nucleotides matching TRBD1. This CDR3 spans 15 amino acids. Trimming removed 5 bases from V and 7 bases from J; junction bases left unmatched: 8. Germline V CDR1 and CDR2: SGHTA, FQGNSA. The CDR3 DNA sequence: TGTGCCAGCAGCCCCGACAGGGGGCGACAGAACATTCAGTACTTC. It specifies CASSPDRGRQNIQYF.

This clone was counted only a few times. The V gene is TRBV4-2, the J gene TRBJ2-5, with a tentative D call TRBD2 (6 bases). Germline CDR1 LGHNA, CDR2 YNFKEQ. The CDR3 runs 16 residues. V shed 1 base and J shed 1 base, with 13 bases lying between them. CDR3 sequence: CASSQGDHGSQETQYF. CDR3 in DNA: TGTGCCAGCAGCCAAGGTGATCACGGGAGCCAAGAGACCCAGTACTTC.

This chain joins TRBV27 and TRBJ2-2; 12 bases agree with TRBD1. In germline, CDR1 is MNHEY, CDR2 SMNVEV (reference sequence). This CDR3 spans 15 amino acids. V shed 7 bases and J 6 bases; nucleotides not matched to a gene: 6. CDR3 loop: CASTRGQGASGELFF. The DNA for the CDR3 is TGTGCCAGCACCCGGGGACAGGGGGCGTCCGGGGAGCTGTTTTTT.